This TCR beta chain is from a study of T cell responses to AZD1222 COVID-19 vaccine. Whole-study findings and limits: CD4 TCRs covered the whole spike, strongest at regions 160-218 and 743-854. Repertoires were collected only later (after the peak T cell response had occurred). Spike-specific TCR breadth and depth were elevated following two AZD1222 doses.

Points on this clone: The antigen is not known.

It was second doses at about 4 or about 12 weeks that were pooled. The protocol was immunoSEQ multiplex PCR, while the TCRdb copy is restricted to in-frame clones and leaves out a portion. This sample carries some 120,000 clones, roughly 87% of them seen once, and the ten largest clones take 9.5%. The CDR3 has 14 residues. Germline loops: CDR1 SGHAT, CDR2 FQDESV (reference sequence). After removal of 5 bases from V and 6 bases from J, the junction contained 7 bases not matched to a gene. The clonotype comes from an adult who received the AZD1222 COVID-19 vaccine. This sequence joins TRBV11-1 and TRBJ2-1, with 7 bases identical to TRBD2. Sample: peripheral blood, taken 28 days after the second AZD1222 dose. The DNA for the CDR3 is TGTGCCAGCAGCCCGATCCGCGGGAGCAATGAGCAGTTCTTC. Protein product: CASSPIRGSNEQFF.